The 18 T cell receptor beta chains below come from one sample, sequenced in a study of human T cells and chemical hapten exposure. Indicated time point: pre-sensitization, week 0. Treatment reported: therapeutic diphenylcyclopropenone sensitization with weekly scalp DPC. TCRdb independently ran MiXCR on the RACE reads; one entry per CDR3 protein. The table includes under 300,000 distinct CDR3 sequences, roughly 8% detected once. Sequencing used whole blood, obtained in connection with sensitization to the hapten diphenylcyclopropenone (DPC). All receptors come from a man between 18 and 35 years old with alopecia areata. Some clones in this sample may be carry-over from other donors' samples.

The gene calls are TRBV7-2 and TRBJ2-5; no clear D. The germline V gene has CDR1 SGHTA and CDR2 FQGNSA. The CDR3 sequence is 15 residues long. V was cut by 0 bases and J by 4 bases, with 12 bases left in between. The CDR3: CASSLAFGYRETQYF. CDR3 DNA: TGTGCCAGCAGCTTAGCCTTTGGGTACCGAGAGACCCAGTACTTC.

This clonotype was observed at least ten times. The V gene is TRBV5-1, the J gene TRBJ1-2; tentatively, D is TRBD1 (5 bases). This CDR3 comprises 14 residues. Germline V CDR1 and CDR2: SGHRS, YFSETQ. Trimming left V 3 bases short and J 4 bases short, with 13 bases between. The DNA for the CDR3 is TGCGCCAGCAGCTCGTCGACAGATTCCTATGGCTACACCTTC. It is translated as CASSSSTDSYGYTF.

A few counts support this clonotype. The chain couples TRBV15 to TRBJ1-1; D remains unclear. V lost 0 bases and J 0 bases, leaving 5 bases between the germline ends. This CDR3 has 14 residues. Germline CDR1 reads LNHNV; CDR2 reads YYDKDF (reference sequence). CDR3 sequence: CATSRDMVNTEAFF. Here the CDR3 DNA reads TGTGCCACCAGCAGAGATATGGTGAACACTGAAGCTTTCTTT.

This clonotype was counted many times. The CDR3 sequence: CATRRGSSGGELFF. The CDR3 nucleotides read TGTGCCACGAGACGGGGGTCCTCCGGCGGGGAGCTGTTTTTT. The rearrangement links TRBV6-2 or TRBV6-3 to TRBJ2-2, with D maybe TRBD2 (6 bases). From germline, CDR1 is MNHEY and CDR2 SVGEGT. V lost 10 bases, J lost 7 bases, and 19 bases lay in between. The CDR3 contains 14 residues.

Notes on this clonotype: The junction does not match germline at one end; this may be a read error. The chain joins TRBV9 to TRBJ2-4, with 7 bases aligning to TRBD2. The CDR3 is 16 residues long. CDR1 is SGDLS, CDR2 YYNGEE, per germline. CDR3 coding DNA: TGTGCCAGCAGCCTCAGCGGGGTTCTAGCCAAAAACACTCAGTACTTC. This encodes CASSLSGVLAKNTQYF.

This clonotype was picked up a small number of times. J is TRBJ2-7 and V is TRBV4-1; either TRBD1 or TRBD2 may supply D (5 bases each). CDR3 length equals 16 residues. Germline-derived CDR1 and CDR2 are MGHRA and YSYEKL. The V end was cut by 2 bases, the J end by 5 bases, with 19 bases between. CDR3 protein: CASSQPRDPRRNEQYF. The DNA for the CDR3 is TGCGCCAGCAGCCAACCCCGGGACCCTAGAAGGAACGAGCAGTACTTC.

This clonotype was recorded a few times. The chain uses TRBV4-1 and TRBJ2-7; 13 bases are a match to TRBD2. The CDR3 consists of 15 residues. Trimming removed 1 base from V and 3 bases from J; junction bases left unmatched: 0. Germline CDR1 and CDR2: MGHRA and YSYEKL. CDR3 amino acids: CASSQGTSGGYEQYF. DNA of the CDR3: TGCGCCAGCAGCCAAGGGACTAGCGGGGGCTACGAGCAGTACTTC.

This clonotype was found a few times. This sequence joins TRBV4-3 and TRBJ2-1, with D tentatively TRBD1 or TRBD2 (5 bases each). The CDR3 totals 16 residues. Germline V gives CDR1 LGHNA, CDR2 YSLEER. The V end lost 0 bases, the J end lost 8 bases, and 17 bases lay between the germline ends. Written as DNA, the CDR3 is TGCGCCAGCAGCCAAGATAACCTTCGGGGCTCGGATGAGCAGTTCTTC. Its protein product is CASSQDNLRGSDEQFF.

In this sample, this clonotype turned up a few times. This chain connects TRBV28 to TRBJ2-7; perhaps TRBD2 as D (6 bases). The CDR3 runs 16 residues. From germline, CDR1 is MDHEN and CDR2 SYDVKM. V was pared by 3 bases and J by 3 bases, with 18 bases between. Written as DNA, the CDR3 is TGTGCCAGCAGTTTTAGTGCGGGACGGCCAGTCTACGAGCAGTACTTC. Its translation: CASSFSAGRPVYEQYF.

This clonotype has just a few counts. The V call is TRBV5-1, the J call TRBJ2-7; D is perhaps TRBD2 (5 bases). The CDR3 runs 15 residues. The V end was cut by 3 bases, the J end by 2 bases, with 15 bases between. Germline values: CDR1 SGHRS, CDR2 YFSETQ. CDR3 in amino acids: CASSSGIGVPYEQYV. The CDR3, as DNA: TGCGCCAGCAGCTCCGGGATTGGAGTTCCCTACGAGCAGTACGTC.

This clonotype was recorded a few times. CDR3 DNA: TGCAGCGTTGAATCCGGGTCCACAGATACGCAGTATTTT. This gives the protein CSVESGSTDTQYF. The chain uses TRBV29-1 and TRBJ2-3; D is ambiguous. The V gene lost 2 bases and the J gene lost 2 bases, with 8 bases spanning the gap. Germline CDR1 and CDR2: SQVTM and ANQGSEA. There are 13 residues in the CDR3.

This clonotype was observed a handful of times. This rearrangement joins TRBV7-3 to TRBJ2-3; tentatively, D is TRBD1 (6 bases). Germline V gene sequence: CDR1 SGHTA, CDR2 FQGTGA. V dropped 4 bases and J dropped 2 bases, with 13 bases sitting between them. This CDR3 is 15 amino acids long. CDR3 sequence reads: CASSSGQTITDTQYF. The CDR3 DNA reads TGTGCCAGCAGCTCGGGACAAACAATCACAGATACGCAGTATTTT.

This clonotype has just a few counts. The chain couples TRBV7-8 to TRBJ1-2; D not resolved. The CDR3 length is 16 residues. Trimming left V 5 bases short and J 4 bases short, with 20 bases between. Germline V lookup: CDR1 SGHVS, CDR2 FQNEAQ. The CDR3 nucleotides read TGTGCCAGCAGCCCTCGAGGACGGGCCCCAAGCTATGGCTACACCTTC. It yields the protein CASSPRGRAPSYGYTF. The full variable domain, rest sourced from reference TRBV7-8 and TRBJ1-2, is GAGVSQSPRYKVAKRGQDVALRCDPISGHVSLFWYQQALGQGPEFLTYFQNEAQLDKSGLPSDRFFAERPEGSVSTLKIQRTQQEDSAVYLCASSPRGRAPSYGYTFGSGTRLTVV.

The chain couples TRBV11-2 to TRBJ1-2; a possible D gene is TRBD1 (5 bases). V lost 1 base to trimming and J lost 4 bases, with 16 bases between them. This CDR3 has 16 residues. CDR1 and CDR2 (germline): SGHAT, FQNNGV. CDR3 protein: CASSLVRRRDGYGYTF. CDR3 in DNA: TGTGCCAGCAGCTTAGTCCGACGCAGGGATGGCTATGGCTACACCTTC. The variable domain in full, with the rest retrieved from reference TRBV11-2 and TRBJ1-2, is EAGVAQSPRYKIIEKRQSVAFWCNPISGHATLYWYQQILGQGPKLLIQFQNNGVVDDSQLPKDRFSAERLKGVDSTLKIQPAKLEDSAVYLCASSLVRRRDGYGYTFGSGTRLTVV.

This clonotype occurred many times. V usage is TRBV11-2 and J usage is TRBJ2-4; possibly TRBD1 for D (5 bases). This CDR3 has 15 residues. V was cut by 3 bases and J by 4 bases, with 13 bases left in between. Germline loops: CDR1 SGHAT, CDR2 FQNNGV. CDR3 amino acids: CASSFIRQNKNIQYF. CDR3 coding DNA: TGTGCCAGCAGCTTTATTCGACAGAATAAAAACATTCAGTACTTC.

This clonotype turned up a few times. In nucleotides, the CDR3 is TGCAGTGCTACAGGGATAGGCGCCTACGAGCAGTACTTC. Translated, it gives CSATGIGAYEQYF. The rearrangement uses TRBV20-1 and TRBJ2-7, with D maybe TRBD1 (5 bases). CDR3 length: 13 amino acids. Germline V gene sequence: CDR1 DFQATT, CDR2 SNEGSKA (reference sequence). Trimming removed 4 bases at V and 2 bases at J, with 12 bases between.

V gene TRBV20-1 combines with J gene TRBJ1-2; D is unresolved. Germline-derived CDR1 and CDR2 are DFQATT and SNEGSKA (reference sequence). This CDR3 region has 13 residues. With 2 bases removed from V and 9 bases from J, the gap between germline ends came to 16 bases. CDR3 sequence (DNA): TGCAGTGCTAGATCAATAATTCGTTTGAGCTACACCTTC. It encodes CSARSIIRLSYTF.

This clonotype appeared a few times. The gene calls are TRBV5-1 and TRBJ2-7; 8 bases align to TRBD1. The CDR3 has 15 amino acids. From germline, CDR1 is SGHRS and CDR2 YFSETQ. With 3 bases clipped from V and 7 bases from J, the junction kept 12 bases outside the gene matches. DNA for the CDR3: TGCGCCAGCAGCTCAGACAGGGGTTCATTCTTGGAGCAGTACTTC. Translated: CASSSDRGSFLEQYF.